What follows describes a single T cell receptor (beta chain). Profiling relied on immunoSEQ multiplex PCR, and the TCRdb table lists in-frame clones only, not all of them. The top ten clones hold about 9.3% of a sample with about 210,000 clones, around four fifths of them seen once. The data were taken from a study of blood T cell repertoires in COVID-19. Study in general: Donors in the United States, Italy and Spain gave samples during acute or convalescent COVID-19.

Participants reported their clinical history, and cohort assignment relied on those reports. Donors in Cohort 3 counted as recovered after two negative PCRs, clearance, or symptom resolution. The receptor's source is a middle-aged man who had recovered from COVID-19. Sequencing was done on a sample of PBMCs or T cells enriched from blood (not recorded which).

In DNA form, the CDR3 reads TGCGCCAGCAGCTTGGACCGGGGGAGCTCCTATAATTCACCCCTCCACTTT. Its protein product is CASSLDRGSSYNSPLHF. This sequence joins TRBV5-1 and TRBJ1-6, with D tentatively TRBD1 (5 bases). From germline, CDR1 is SGHRS and CDR2 YFSETQ. The length of the CDR3 is 17 residues. V gave up 0 bases and J gave up 0 bases, with 10 bases separating them.